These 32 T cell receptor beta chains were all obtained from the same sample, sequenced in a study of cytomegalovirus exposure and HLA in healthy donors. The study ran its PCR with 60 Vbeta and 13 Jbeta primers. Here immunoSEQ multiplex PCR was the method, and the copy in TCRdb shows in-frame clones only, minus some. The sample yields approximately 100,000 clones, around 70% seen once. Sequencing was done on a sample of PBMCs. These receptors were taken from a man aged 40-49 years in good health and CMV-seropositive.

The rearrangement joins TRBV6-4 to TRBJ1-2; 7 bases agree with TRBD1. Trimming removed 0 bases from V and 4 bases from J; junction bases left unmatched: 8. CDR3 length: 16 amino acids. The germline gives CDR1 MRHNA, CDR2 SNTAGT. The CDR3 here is CASSDSSRTGSYGYTF. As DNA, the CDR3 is TGTGCCAGCAGTGACTCTTCCCGGACAGGTTCCTATGGCTACACCTTC.

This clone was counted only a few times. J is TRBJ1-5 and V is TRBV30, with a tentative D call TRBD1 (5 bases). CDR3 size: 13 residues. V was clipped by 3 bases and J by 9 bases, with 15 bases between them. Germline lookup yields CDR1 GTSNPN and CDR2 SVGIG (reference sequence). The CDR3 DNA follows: TGTGCCTGGAGCAGGGAGGGGTGGTGGCCCCAGCATTTT. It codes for CAWSREGWWPQHF.

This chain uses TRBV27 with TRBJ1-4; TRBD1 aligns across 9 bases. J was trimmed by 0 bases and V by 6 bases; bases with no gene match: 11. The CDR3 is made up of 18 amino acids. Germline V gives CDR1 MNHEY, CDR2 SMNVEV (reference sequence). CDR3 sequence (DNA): TGTGCCAGCAGCAAAAGAAAGACAGGGGGTGCAACTAATGAAAAACTGTTTTTT. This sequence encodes CASSKRKTGGATNEKLFF.

In nucleotides, the CDR3 is TGTGCCAGCAGCCCGACGGGACTAGCGGGAGCAGAGACCCAGTACTTC. Its protein product is CASSPTGLAGAETQYF. This chain uses TRBV11-2 with TRBJ2-5, with 14 bases matching TRBD2. This CDR3 region has 16 residues. Germline V gene data show CDR1 as SGHAT and CDR2 as FQNNGV. V lost 5 bases and J lost 4; bases outside the gene matches: 6.

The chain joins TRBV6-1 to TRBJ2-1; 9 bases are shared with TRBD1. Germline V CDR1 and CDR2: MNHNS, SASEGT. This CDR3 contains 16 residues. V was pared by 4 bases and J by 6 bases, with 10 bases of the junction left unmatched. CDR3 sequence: CASSAPQTGGLNEQFF. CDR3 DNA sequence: TGTGCCAGCAGTGCACCCCAGACAGGGGGGCTCAATGAGCAGTTCTTC.

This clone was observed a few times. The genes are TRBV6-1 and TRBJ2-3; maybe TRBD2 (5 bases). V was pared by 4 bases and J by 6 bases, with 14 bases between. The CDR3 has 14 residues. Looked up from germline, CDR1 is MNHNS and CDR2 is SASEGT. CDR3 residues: CASSGSSGSDTQYF. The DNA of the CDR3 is TGTGCCAGCAGTGGCAGCAGCGGTTCCGATACGCAGTATTTT.

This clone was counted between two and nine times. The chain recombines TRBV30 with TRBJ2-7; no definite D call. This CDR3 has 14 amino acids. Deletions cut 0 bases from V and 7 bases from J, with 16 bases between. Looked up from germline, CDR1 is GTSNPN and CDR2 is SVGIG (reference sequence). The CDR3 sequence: CAWSVLRPDGEQYF. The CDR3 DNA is TGTGCCTGGAGTGTACTGAGGCCCGACGGGGAGCAGTACTTC.

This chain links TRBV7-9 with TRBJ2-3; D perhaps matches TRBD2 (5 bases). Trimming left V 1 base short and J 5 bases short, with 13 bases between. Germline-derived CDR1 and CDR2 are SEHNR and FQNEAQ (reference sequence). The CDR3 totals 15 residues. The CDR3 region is CASSLEEGAEDTQYF. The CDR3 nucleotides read TGTGCCAGCAGCTTAGAAGAGGGAGCGGAAGATACGCAGTATTTT.

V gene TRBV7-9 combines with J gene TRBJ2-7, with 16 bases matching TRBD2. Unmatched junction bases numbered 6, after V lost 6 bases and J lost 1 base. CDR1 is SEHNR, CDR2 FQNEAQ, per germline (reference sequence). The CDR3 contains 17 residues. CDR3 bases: TGTGCCAGCAGATCGGGACTAGCGGGAGGGATTTCCTACGAGCAGTACTTC. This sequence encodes CASRSGLAGGISYEQYF.

CDR3 protein: CASKPPRTGGFGGELFF. The CDR3 nucleotides read TGTGCCAGCAAGCCCCCCAGGACAGGGGGCTTCGGCGGGGAGCTGTTTTTT. This chain uses TRBV7-8 with TRBJ2-2, with TRBD1 identical over 11 bases. The germline gives CDR1 SGHVS, CDR2 FQNEAQ. J lost 7 bases, V lost 7 bases, and 14 bases had no gene match. The CDR3 sequence is 17 residues long.

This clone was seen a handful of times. The chain's CDR3 is CASSPQVGTGNQPQHF. The DNA for the CDR3 is TGTGCCAGCAGCCCTCAGGTGGGGACAGGGAATCAGCCCCAGCATTTT. This sequence joins TRBV7-3 and TRBJ1-5; 9 positions match TRBD1. The CDR3 totals 16 residues. Germline loops: CDR1 SGHTA, CDR2 FQGTGA. The ends lost 5 bases at V and 4 bases at J; junction bases unmatched: 9. The whole variable domain, remainder taken from reference TRBV7-3 and TRBJ1-5, is GAGVSQTPSNKVTEKGKYVELRCDPISGHTALYWYRQSLGQGPEFLIYFQGTGAADDSGLPNDRFFAVRPEGSVSTLKIQRTERGDSAVYLCASSPQVGTGNQPQHFGDGTRLSIL.

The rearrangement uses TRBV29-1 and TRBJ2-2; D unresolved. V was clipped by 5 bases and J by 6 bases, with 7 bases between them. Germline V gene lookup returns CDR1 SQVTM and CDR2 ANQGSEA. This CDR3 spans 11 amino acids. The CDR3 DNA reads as TGCAGCGTTCGGGTGCCCGGGGAGCTGTTTTTT. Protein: CSVRVPGELFF.

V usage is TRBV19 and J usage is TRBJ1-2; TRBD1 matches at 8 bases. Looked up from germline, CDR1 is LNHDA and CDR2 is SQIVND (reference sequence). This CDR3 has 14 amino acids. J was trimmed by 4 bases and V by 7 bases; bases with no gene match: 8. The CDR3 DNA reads TGTGCCAGTAAAGAAGACAGGGGCGTCTATGGCTACACCTTC. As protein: CASKEDRGVYGYTF.

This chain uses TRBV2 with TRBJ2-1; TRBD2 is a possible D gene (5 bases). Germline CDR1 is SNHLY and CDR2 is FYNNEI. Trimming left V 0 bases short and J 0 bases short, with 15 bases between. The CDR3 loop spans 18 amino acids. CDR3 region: CASSEARSSRSSYNEQFF. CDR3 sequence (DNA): TGTGCCAGCAGTGAAGCGAGGTCTAGCCGGAGCTCCTACAATGAGCAGTTCTTC.

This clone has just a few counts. This CDR3 is CASSLETGIGELFF. Here the CDR3 DNA reads TGCGCCAGCAGCTTGGAGACAGGGATCGGGGAGCTGTTTTTT. This chain links TRBV5-1 with TRBJ2-2, with TRBD1 identical over 7 bases. Germline V CDR1 and CDR2: SGHRS, YFSETQ. V shed 0 bases and J 7 bases; nucleotides not matched to a gene: 3. This CDR3 contains 14 residues.

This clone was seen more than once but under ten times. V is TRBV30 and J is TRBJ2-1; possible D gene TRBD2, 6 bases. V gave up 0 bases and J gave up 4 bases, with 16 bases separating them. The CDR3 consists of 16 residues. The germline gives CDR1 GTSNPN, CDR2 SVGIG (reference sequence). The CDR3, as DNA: TGTGCCTGGAGTGTAATGGGCGGAGGAGGGTACAATGAGCAGTTCTTC. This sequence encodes CAWSVMGGGGYNEQFF.

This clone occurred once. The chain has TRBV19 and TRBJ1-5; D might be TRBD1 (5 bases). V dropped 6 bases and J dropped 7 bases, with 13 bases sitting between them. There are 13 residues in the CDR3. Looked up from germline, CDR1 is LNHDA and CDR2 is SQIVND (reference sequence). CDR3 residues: CASSDSRTQPQHF. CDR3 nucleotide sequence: TGTGCCAGTAGCGACAGTAGGACCCAGCCCCAGCATTTT. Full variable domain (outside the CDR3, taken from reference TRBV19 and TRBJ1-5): DGGITQSPKYLFRKEGQNVTLSCEQNLNHDAMYWYRQDPGQGLRLIYYSQIVNDFQKGDIAEGYSVSREKKESFPLTVTSAQKNPTAFYLCASSDSRTQPQHFGDGTRLSIL.

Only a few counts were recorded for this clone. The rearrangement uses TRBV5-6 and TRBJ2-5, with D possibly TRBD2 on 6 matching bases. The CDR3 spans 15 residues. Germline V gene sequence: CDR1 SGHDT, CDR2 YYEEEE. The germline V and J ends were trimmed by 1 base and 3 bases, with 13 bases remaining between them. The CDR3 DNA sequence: TGTGCCAGCAGCTTGATGAGACTAGGGGAAGAGACCCAGTACTTC. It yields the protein CASSLMRLGEETQYF.

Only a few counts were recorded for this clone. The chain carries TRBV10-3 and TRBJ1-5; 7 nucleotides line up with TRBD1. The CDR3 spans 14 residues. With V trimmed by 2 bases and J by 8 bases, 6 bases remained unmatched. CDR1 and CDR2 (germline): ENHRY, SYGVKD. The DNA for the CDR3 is TGTGCCATCAGTGAGCGACAGGGTGGCGAGCCCCAGCATTTT. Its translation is CAISERQGGEPQHF.

The DNA of the CDR3 is TGTGCCAGCAGTAGGGGAGGGGTATATGGCTACACCTTC. Its translation is CASSRGGVYGYTF. V and J are TRBV9 and TRBJ1-2, with D maybe TRBD1 (5 bases). This CDR3 region has 13 residues. Germline V CDR1 and CDR2: SGDLS, YYNGEE. V shed 5 bases and J shed 5 bases, with 13 bases lying between them. Full variable domain (missing parts from reference TRBV9 and TRBJ1-2): DSGVTQTPKHLITATGQRVTLRCSPRSGDLSVYWYQQSLDQGLQFLIQYYNGEERAKGNILERFSAQQFPDLHSELNLSSLELGDSALYFCASSRGGVYGYTFGSGTRLTVV.

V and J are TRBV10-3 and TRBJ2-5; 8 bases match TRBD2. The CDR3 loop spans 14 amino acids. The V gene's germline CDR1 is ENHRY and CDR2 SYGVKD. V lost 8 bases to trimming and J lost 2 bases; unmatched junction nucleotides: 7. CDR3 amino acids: CAIRASGSQETQYF. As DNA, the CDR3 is TGTGCCATCCGGGCTAGCGGGTCACAAGAGACCCAGTACTTC.

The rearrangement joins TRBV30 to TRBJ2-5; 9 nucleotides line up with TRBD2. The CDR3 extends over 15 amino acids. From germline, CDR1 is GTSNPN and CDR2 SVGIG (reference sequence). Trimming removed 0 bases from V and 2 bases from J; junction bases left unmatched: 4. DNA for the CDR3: TGTGCCTGGAGTGTTTGGGGACTAGCACAAGAGACCCAGTACTTC. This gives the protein CAWSVWGLAQETQYF.

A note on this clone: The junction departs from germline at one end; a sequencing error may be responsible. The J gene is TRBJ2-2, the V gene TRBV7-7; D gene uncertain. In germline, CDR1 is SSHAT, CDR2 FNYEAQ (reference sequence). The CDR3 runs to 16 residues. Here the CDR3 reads CASSESWAANTGELFF. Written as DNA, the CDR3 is TGTGCTAGCAGCGAAAGTTGGGCCGCGAACACCGGGGAGCTGTTTTTT.

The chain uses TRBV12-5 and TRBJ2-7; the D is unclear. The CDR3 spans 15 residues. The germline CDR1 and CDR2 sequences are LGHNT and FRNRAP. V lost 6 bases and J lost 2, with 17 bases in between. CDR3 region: CASGRVLAVTYEQYF. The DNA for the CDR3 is TGTGCTAGTGGCCGTGTCCTGGCAGTTACCTACGAGCAGTACTTC.

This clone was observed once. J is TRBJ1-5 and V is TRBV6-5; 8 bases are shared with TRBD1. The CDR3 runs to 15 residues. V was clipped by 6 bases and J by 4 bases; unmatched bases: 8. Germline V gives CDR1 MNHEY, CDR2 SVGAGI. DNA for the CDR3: TGTGCCAGCAGGCGGACAGGGTGGGGAAATCAGCCCCAGCATTTT. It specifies CASRRTGWGNQPQHF.

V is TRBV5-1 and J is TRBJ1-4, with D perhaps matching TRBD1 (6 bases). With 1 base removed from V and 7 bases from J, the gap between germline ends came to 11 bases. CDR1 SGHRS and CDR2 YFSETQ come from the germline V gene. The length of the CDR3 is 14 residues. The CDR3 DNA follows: TGCGCCAGCAGCTTGAGGGGGGAGGGTGAAAAACTGTTTTTT. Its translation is CASSLRGEGEKLFF. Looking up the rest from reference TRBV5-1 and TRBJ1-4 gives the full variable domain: KAGVTQTPRYLIKTRGQQVTLSCSPISGHRSVSWYQQTPGQGLQFLFEYFSETQRNKGNFPGRFSGRQFSNSRSEMNVSTLELGDSALYLCASSLRGEGEKLFFGSGTQLSVL.

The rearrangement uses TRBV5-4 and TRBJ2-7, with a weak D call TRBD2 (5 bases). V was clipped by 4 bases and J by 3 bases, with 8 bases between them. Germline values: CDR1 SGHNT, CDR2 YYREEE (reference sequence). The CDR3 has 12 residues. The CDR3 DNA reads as TGTGCCAGCAGCACTGACTACTACGAGCAGTACTTC. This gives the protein CASSTDYYEQYF.

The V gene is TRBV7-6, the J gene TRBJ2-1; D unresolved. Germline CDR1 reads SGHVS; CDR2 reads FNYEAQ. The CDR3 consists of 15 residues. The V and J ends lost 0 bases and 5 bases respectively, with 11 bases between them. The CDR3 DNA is TGTGCCAGCAGCTTAGCGTTCCGAACAAACAATGAGCAGTTCTTC. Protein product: CASSLAFRTNNEQFF.

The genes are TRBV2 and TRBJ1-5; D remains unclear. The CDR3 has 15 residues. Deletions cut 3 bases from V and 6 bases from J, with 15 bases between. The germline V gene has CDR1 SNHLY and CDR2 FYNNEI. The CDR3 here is CASSDSLRGGQPQHF. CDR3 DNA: TGTGCCAGCAGTGATTCCCTACGGGGAGGTCAGCCCCAGCATTTT.

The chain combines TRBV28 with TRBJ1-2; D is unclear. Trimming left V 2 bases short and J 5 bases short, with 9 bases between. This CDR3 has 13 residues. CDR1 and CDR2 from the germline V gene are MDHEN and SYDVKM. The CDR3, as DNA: TGTGCCAGCAGTTTACCGCAGTATTATGGCTACACCTTC. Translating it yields CASSLPQYYGYTF.

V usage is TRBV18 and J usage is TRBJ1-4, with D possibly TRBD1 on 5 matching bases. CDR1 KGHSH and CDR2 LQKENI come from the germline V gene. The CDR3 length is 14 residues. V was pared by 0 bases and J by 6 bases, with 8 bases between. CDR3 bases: TGTGCCAGCTCACCACCCAGGGATGATGAAAAACTGTTTTTT. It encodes CASSPPRDDEKLFF.

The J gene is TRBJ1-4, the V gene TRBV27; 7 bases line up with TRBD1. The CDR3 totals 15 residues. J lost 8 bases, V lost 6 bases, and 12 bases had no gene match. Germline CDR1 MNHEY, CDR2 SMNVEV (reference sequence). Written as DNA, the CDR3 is TGTGCCAGCAGACTCCGAGGGGGCGTGGGGGAAAAACTGTTTTTT. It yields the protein CASRLRGGVGEKLFF.